This passage covers 14 T cell receptor beta chains from one sample sequenced in a study of shared clonotypes between healthy human individuals. Sequencing used immunoSEQ multiplex PCR; TCRdb keeps in-frame clones, though not all of them. The sample yields roughly 2.2 million clones, roughly 92% seen once. The specimen was naive CD4+ T cells from PBMCs. Subset denoted: CD45RA+ positively selected. The source is a man in his late teens or twenties in good health. Some clones in this sample may be carry-over from other donors' samples.

V is TRBV28 and J is TRBJ2-3, with no clear D. The CDR3 runs to 13 residues. The V and J ends lost 7 bases and 5 bases respectively, with 13 bases between them. Germline loops: CDR1 MDHEN, CDR2 SYDVKM. The CDR3 bases are TGTGCCAGCAAGACGGAAAAGGGAGATACGCAGTATTTT. Its protein is CASKTEKGDTQYF.

The sample holds a few counts of this clone. Other DNA sequences in the sample encode the same CDR3. The chain is built from TRBV28 and TRBJ2-7; D unclear. Germline CDR1 is MDHEN and CDR2 is SYDVKM. The CDR3 is 12 residues long. The V end was cut by 6 bases, the J end by 1 base, with 7 bases between. CDR3 sequence reads: CASRGGSYEQYF. CDR3 DNA: TGTGCCAGCAGGGGCGGATCCTACGAGCAGTACTTC.

The chain has TRBV18 and TRBJ2-7, with 8 bases fitting TRBD2. Germline V lookup: CDR1 KGHSH, CDR2 LQKENI. CDR3 length: 16 residues. V dropped 5 bases and J dropped 1; count of bases not matched to a gene: 10. The CDR3 sequence is CASSAFSSGRSYEQYF. The CDR3 nucleotides are TGTGCCAGCTCAGCTTTTTCCAGCGGGAGATCCTACGAGCAGTACTTC.

This clone was found once. The chain recombines TRBV2 with TRBJ2-5; 7 bases agree with TRBD2. Germline V gene data show CDR1 as SNHLY and CDR2 as FYNNEI. V gave up 4 bases and J gave up 2 bases; unmatched junction bases: 4. The CDR3 totals 14 residues. CDR3 in amino acids: CASSGRLAQETQYF. CDR3 DNA sequence: TGTGCCAGCAGTGGACGACTAGCACAAGAGACCCAGTACTTC.

This clone was counted a single time. The J gene is TRBJ2-3, the V gene TRBV19, with D possibly matching TRBD2 (6 bases). CDR3 length: 16 amino acids. The germline gives CDR1 LNHDA, CDR2 SQIVND (reference sequence). V was pared by 3 bases and J by 1 base, with 14 bases between. CDR3 loop: CASSIPRRGGTDTQYF. The CDR3 DNA sequence: TGTGCCAGTAGTATCCCCCGGCGGGGAGGCACAGATACGCAGTATTTT.

The V call is TRBV11-2, the J call TRBJ1-2; D not resolved. The length of the CDR3 is 14 residues. Germline V CDR1 and CDR2: SGHAT, FQNNGV. Deletions cut 0 bases from V and 7 bases from J, with 12 bases between. For the CDR3, the DNA is TGTGCCAGCAGCTTAGACCAAAGCGTTCTTGGCTACACCTTC. Encoded protein: CASSLDQSVLGYTF.

About this clone: Other DNA sequences in this sample translate to the same CDR3. The chain recombines TRBV28 with TRBJ2-3; possible D gene TRBD2, 6 bases. The CDR3 has 13 residues. Trimming took off 8 bases at V and 1 base at J, with 10 bases between the two ends. Germline CDR1 MDHEN, CDR2 SYDVKM. Here the CDR3 reads CASSGGGTDTQYF. The CDR3 nucleotides are TGTGCCAGCTCCGGCGGGGGCACAGATACGCAGTATTTT.

This clone has just one count. The rearrangement uses TRBV28 and TRBJ2-1; D is unclear. The CDR3 extends over 15 amino acids. The germline V and J ends were trimmed by 5 bases and 4 bases, with 15 bases remaining between them. Germline-derived CDR1 and CDR2 are MDHEN and SYDVKM. The CDR3: CASSRAPARYNEQFF. DNA for the CDR3: TGTGCCAGCAGTAGGGCCCCAGCCCGTTACAATGAGCAGTTCTTC.

This CDR3 is CASSFLRDRGYEQYF. DNA of the CDR3: TGTGCCAGCAGCTTTCTCCGGGACCGTGGCTACGAGCAGTACTTC. This chain connects TRBV7-2 to TRBJ2-7, with D tentatively TRBD1 or TRBD2 (5 bases each). Trimming shortened V by 3 bases and J by 3 bases, and 15 bases separated the two germline ends. There are 15 residues in the CDR3. In germline, CDR1 is SGHTA, CDR2 FQGNSA.

CDR3 nucleotides: TGTGCCATCAGTGATTCCGTGACTAGCGGGAGCCGCGATACGCAGTATTTT. It is translated as CAISDSVTSGSRDTQYF. The V and J genes are TRBV10-3 and TRBJ2-3; 12 bases match TRBD2. There are 17 residues in the CDR3. V was pared by 3 bases and J by 6 bases, with 10 bases of the junction left unmatched. Germline V gene lookup returns CDR1 ENHRY and CDR2 SYGVKD.

The genes are TRBV19 and TRBJ1-4; no firm D call. Looked up from germline, CDR1 is LNHDA and CDR2 is SQIVND (reference sequence). The CDR3 totals 15 residues. Trimming stripped 3 bases from V and 3 bases from J, with 11 bases between. The CDR3 DNA reads as TGTGCCAGTAGTATTGGCTCGGTCGCTAATGAAAAACTGTTTTTT. Amino acids: CASSIGSVANEKLFF.

The chain couples TRBV5-3 to TRBJ1-5, with unresolved D. TRBV5-3 is an ORF; its function is uncertain. CDR3 length: 16 amino acids. Trimming removed 1 base at V and 3 bases at J, with 14 bases between. Here the CDR3 reads CARSLPSRLANQPQHF. The CDR3 DNA reads TGTGCCAGAAGCTTGCCCAGCAGGCTGGCCAATCAGCCCCAGCATTTT.

The V gene is TRBV6-5, the J gene TRBJ1-3; D is uncertain. Germline V CDR1 and CDR2: MNHEY, SVGAGI. The V gene lost 2 bases and the J gene lost 0 bases, with 11 bases spanning the gap. The CDR3 has 16 residues. CDR3 region: CASSYGPSDSGNTIYF. The CDR3 bases are TGTGCCAGCAGTTACGGGCCCTCGGACTCTGGAAACACCATATATTTT.

The J gene is TRBJ1-2, the V gene TRBV28; TRBD1 agrees at 8 bases. The CDR3 consists of 18 residues. CDR1 is MDHEN, CDR2 SYDVKM, per germline. Trimming cost V 1 base and J 7 bases; bases outside gene matches: 17. CDR3 coding DNA: TGTGCCAGCAGTTTATTCCTTATTTCGGGCAGGGGGCATTCTGGCTACACCTTC. This translates into CASSLFLISGRGHSGYTF.